A single sample is the source of the 8 T cell receptor beta chains below, sequenced in a study of cytomegalovirus exposure and HLA in healthy donors. PCR primers comprised 60 Vbeta and 13 Jbeta primers. Generated by immunoSEQ multiplex PCR, the TCRdb table keeps only in-frame clones and is missing some. There are roughly 150,000 clones in the sample; approximately 76% occur only once, and under 5.5% lies in the top ten. Sequencing input: PBMCs. The receptors stem from a woman under 30 in good health and CMV-seropositive.

Here the CDR3 DNA reads TGTGCCAGCAGCCTGATACAGGGGGTAGTCGGAGCTTTCTTT. Protein sequence: CASSLIQGVVGAFF. The V gene is TRBV11-2, the J gene TRBJ1-1, with TRBD1 matching over 8 bases. V trimming: 5 bases; J trimming: 10 bases; junction bases outside the gene matches: 12. This CDR3 has 14 residues. Germline loops: CDR1 SGHAT, CDR2 FQNNGV.

The V gene is TRBV4-1, the J gene TRBJ2-2; tentative D call: TRBD2 (6 bases). The CDR3 contains 15 residues. Trimming took off 1 base at V and 5 bases at J, with 11 bases between the two ends. Germline CDR1 reads MGHRA; CDR2 reads YSYEKL. The CDR3 spells CASSQAVGGTGELFF. The DNA for the CDR3 is TGCGCCAGCAGCCAAGCGGTGGGGGGAACCGGGGAGCTGTTTTTT.

This clone was counted between two and nine times. The CDR3 sequence is CASSLTGARNTIYF. The CDR3 nucleotides are TGTGCCAGCAGCTTAACAGGGGCGCGAAACACCATATATTTT. The J gene is TRBJ1-3, the V gene TRBV7-3; TRBD1 might be the D (5 bases). Germline-derived CDR1 and CDR2 are SGHTA and FQGTGA. CDR3 length: 14 residues. The V end was cut by 0 bases, the J end by 5 bases, with 8 bases between.

The CDR3 DNA follows: TGTGCCAGCAGTTGGCGGAGCAATCAGCCCCAGCATTTT. Encoded protein: CASSWRSNQPQHF. V usage is TRBV6-5 and J usage is TRBJ1-5; D gene uncertain. Germline V gene sequence: CDR1 MNHEY, CDR2 SVGAGI. Trimming took off 4 bases at V and 1 base at J, with 5 bases between the two ends. This CDR3 contains 13 residues.

The chain employs TRBV7-3 and TRBJ2-5; TRBD2 matches at 7 bases. Germline lookup yields CDR1 SGHTA and CDR2 FQGTGA. The CDR3 has 13 amino acids. Trimming took 2 bases from V and 5 from J; bases not matched to a gene: 2. CDR3 nucleotides: TGTGCCAGCAGCTTATCTAGCGGTGAGACCCAGTACTTC. This translates into CASSLSSGETQYF.

The chain carries TRBV7-8 and TRBJ2-7, with 7 bases that match TRBD2. Trimming cost V 3 bases and J 2 bases; bases outside gene matches: 10. The CDR3 extends over 16 amino acids. Germline lookup yields CDR1 SGHVS and CDR2 FQNEAQ. The CDR3, as DNA: TGTGCCAGCAGCTTTGGGCCCCACCGGGGGGCCTACGAGCAGTACTTC. Its protein product is CASSFGPHRGAYEQYF.

The V gene is TRBV7-9, the J gene TRBJ2-1; D call uncertain. The CDR3 spans 13 residues. Germline V gene lookup returns CDR1 SEHNR and CDR2 FQNEAQ (reference sequence). Deletions cut 8 bases from V and 5 bases from J, with 13 bases between. The CDR3 DNA is TGTGCCAGCCTGCCGCCGAGCCACAATGAGCAGTTCTTC. It codes for CASLPPSHNEQFF.

The rearrangement links TRBV5-3 to TRBJ2-5; TRBD2 is a possible D gene (5 bases). TRBV5-3 is classed as an ORF, of uncertain function. V lost 0 bases and J 5 bases, leaving 11 bases between the germline ends. The CDR3 has 14 amino acids. The CDR3, as DNA: TGTGCCAGAAGCTTGGATCAGCGGCCGGAGACCCAGTACTTC. Translation: CARSLDQRPETQYF.